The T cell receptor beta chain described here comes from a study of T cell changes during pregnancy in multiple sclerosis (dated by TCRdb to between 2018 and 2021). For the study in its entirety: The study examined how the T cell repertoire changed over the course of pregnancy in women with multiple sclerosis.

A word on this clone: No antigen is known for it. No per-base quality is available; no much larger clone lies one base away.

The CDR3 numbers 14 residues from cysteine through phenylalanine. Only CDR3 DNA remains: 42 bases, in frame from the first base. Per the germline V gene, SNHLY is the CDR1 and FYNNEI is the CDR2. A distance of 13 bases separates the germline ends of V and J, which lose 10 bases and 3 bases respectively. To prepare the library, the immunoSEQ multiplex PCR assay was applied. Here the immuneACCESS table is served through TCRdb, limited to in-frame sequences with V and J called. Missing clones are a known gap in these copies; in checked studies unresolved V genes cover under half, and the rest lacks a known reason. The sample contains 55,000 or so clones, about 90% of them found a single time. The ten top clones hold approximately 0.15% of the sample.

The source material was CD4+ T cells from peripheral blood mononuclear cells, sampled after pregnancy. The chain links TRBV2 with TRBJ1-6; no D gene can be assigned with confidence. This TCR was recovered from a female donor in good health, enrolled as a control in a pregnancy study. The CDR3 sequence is CATREDRYNSPLHF. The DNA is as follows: TGTGCCACCCGGGAGGACCGCTATAATTCACCCCTCCACTTT.